Listed here are 19 T cell receptor beta chains from one sample, sequenced in a study of cytomegalovirus exposure and HLA in healthy donors (dated by TCRdb to 2015 to 2018). The receptor library was made with the immunoSEQ multiplex PCR assay. The multiplex PCR relied on a mix of 60 forward primers for TCR Vbeta segments and 13 reverse primers for TCR Jbeta segments. Held by TCRdb, this immuneACCESS table contains in-frame sequences only and omits some clones. Under half of the omission traces to an unresolved V gene where checked; the cause of the rest is unknown. Across this sample there are under 200,000 clones, with 84% seen only once. Of the sample, 0.35% to 0.4% falls within the top ten clones. Sample: PBMCs. Receptors were obtained from a boy aged 2 to 10 in good health and CMV-seronegative.

This chain connects TRBV25-1 to TRBJ1-1, with D tentatively TRBD1 (5 bases). CDR1 and CDR2 (germline): MGHDK, SYGVNS. This CDR3 has 13 amino acids. Trimming took 8 bases from V and 4 from J, leaving 14 bases between them. CDR3 protein: CASGRGGVTEAFF. The CDR3 DNA follows: TGTGCCAGCGGTCGGGGGGGGGTCACTGAAGCTTTCTTT.

This clone was detected a few times. The chain uses TRBV6-5 and TRBJ1-2, with D perhaps TRBD1 (5 bases). The germline V and J ends were trimmed by 10 bases and 2 bases, with 14 bases remaining between them. The CDR3 length is 13 residues. The V gene's germline CDR1 is MNHEY and CDR2 SVGAGI. For the CDR3, the DNA is TGTGCCACCCATCTTGGGGCCAACTATGGCTACACCTTC. This codes for CATHLGANYGYTF.

This chain uses TRBV5-1 with TRBJ2-3; a possible D gene is TRBD1 (6 bases). Trimming pared 3 bases from V and 2 bases from J, leaving 16 bases between. This CDR3 spans 16 amino acids. Germline V gene lookup returns CDR1 SGHRS and CDR2 YFSETQ. CDR3 bases: TGCGCCAGCAGCTCAACAGGGAATAAGGACACAGATACGCAGTATTTT. This translates into CASSSTGNKDTDTQYF.

This rearrangement joins TRBV12-5 to TRBJ2-1; D uncertain. Trimming pared 2 bases from V and 8 bases from J, leaving 4 bases between. This CDR3 is 11 amino acids long. CDR1 is LGHNT and CDR2 is FRNRAP in the germline V gene. The CDR3 is CASGLIDEQFF. The CDR3 nucleotides read TGTGCTAGTGGTTTGATAGATGAGCAGTTCTTC.

The V call is TRBV14, the J call TRBJ2-7; 12 positions match TRBD2. There are 15 residues in the CDR3. J was trimmed by 5 bases and V by 3 bases; bases with no gene match: 5. In germline, CDR1 is SGHDN, CDR2 FVKESK. For the CDR3, the DNA is TGTGCCAGCAGCCAGACGACTAGCGGGAGAAACGAGCAGTACTTC. The encoded protein is CASSQTTSGRNEQYF.

This clone was counted a few times. J is TRBJ2-1 and V is TRBV4-2; TRBD1 aligns across 7 bases. Trimming cost V 3 bases and J 7 bases; bases outside gene matches: 6. The length of the CDR3 is 14 residues. Germline values: CDR1 LGHNA, CDR2 YNFKEQ. CDR3 sequence (DNA): TGTGCCAGCAGCCAGGGGCAGGGGGTGAATGAGCAGTTCTTC. This translates into CASSQGQGVNEQFF.

The chain couples TRBV7-9 to TRBJ1-1; 8 nucleotides align to TRBD1. V trimming: 5 bases; J trimming: 4 bases; junction bases outside the gene matches: 9. The CDR3 has 15 amino acids. Germline values: CDR1 SEHNR, CDR2 FQNEAQ (reference sequence). CDR3 nucleotide sequence: TGTGCCAGCAGCGCGCGACAGGGGAGGGCCACTGAAGCTTTCTTT. It specifies CASSARQGRATEAFF. Full variable domain (rest looked up from reference TRBV7-9 and TRBJ1-1): DTGVSQNPRHKITKRGQNVTFRCDPISEHNRLYWYRQTLGQGPEFLTYFQNEAQLEKSRLLSDRFSAERPKGSFSTLEIQRTEQGDSAMYLCASSARQGRATEAFFGQGTRLTVV.

This clone appeared once. Here the CDR3 reads CASSDSSYEQYF. In DNA, the CDR3 is TGCGCCAGCAGTGATAGCAGTTACGAGCAGTACTTC. The rearrangement uses TRBV10-1 and TRBJ2-7; D unclear. Per the germline V gene, CDR1 is WNHNN and CDR2 is SYGVQD (reference sequence). CDR3 length: 12 amino acids. Between the trimmed V and J ends, which lost 3 bases and 4 bases, there was a span of 7 bases.

The CDR3 is CASSFTPGNYEQYF. CDR3 sequence (DNA): TGTGCCAGCAGTTTTACGCCCGGTAACTACGAGCAGTACTTC. J is TRBJ2-7 and V is TRBV28; D remains unclear. The CDR3 has 14 amino acids. The V gene lost 3 bases and the J gene lost 3 bases, with 12 bases spanning the gap. Germline assignment: CDR1 MDHEN and CDR2 SYDVKM.

The chain is built from TRBV10-3 and TRBJ1-1; 8 bases map to TRBD1. CDR3 length: 14 residues. V shed 7 bases, J shed 1 base, and the junction held 5 bases outside the gene matches. The germline V gene encodes CDR1 ENHRY and CDR2 SYGVKD. The CDR3 region is CAITSQGANTEAFF. DNA of the CDR3: TGTGCCATCACGAGCCAGGGGGCGAACACTGAAGCTTTCTTT.

This clone was counted between two and nine times. This CDR3 is CASSFGGGTEAFF. CDR3 DNA sequence: TGTGCCAGCAGTTTCGGGGGTGGGACTGAAGCTTTCTTT. This chain links TRBV7-9 with TRBJ1-1, with D perhaps TRBD1 (5 bases). The germline CDR1 and CDR2 sequences are SEHNR and FQNEAQ (reference sequence). The CDR3 contains 13 residues. Between the trimmed V and J ends, which lost 6 bases and 5 bases, there was a span of 13 bases.

V and J are TRBV30 and TRBJ1-2; 9 nucleotides align to TRBD1. Germline CDR1 is GTSNPN and CDR2 is SVGIG (reference sequence). This CDR3 contains 15 residues. The junction had 10 bases not matched to a gene; V was cut back by 4 bases and J by 4 bases. The CDR3 spells CAWMGDRDSSYGYTF. CDR3 in DNA: TGTGCCTGGATGGGGGACAGGGACTCGAGCTATGGCTACACCTTC.

This clone was counted a few times. The chain employs TRBV5-1 and TRBJ1-3; D is possibly TRBD1 (6 bases). The V gene's germline CDR1 is SGHRS and CDR2 YFSETQ. Trimming took off 0 bases at V and 0 bases at J, with 10 bases between the two ends. The CDR3 runs to 16 residues. CDR3 residues: CASSLGTEASGNTIYF. CDR3 sequence (DNA): TGCGCCAGCAGCTTGGGGACAGAAGCCTCTGGAAACACCATATATTTT.

For this clone: One end of the junction varies from germline; a read error may be responsible. The chain has TRBV29-1 and TRBJ2-3; D gene ambiguous. The V gene's germline CDR1 is SQVTM and CDR2 ANQGSEA. The length of the CDR3 is 9 residues. CDR3 loop: CSVGLQSNF. The CDR3 nucleotides read TGCAGCGTTGGACTGCAATCAAATTTT.

The chain combines TRBV27 with TRBJ2-2; 9 bases map to TRBD1. The CDR3 extends over 15 amino acids. Germline CDR1 reads MNHEY; CDR2 reads SMNVEV (reference sequence). With 2 bases clipped from V and 7 bases from J, the junction kept 5 bases outside the gene matches. CDR3 DNA sequence: TGTGCCAGCAGTTTAGGGACAGGGACCCTCGGGGAGCTGTTTTTT. Translated: CASSLGTGTLGELFF.

This sequence joins TRBV9 and TRBJ2-3, with TRBD2 identical over 9 bases. CDR3 size: 17 residues. In germline, CDR1 is SGDLS, CDR2 YYNGEE. With 0 bases clipped from V and 1 base from J, the junction kept 6 bases outside the gene matches. The CDR3 nucleotides are TGTGCCAGCAGCGTAGCGGTAGCGGGAGCTGGCACAGATACGCAGTATTTT. It codes for CASSVAVAGAGTDTQYF.

The CDR3 region is CSASQGGYEQYF. CDR3 nucleotides: TGCAGCGCCTCACAGGGGGGCTACGAGCAGTACTTC. The chain joins TRBV29-1 to TRBJ2-7, with 8 bases lining up with TRBD1. J was trimmed by 3 bases and V by 7 bases; bases with no gene match: 5. Germline V CDR1 and CDR2: SQVTM, ANQGSEA. This CDR3 has 12 residues.

V is TRBV10-1 and J is TRBJ2-7; 7 bases fit TRBD2. Trimming removed 0 bases from V and 7 bases from J; junction bases left unmatched: 3. CDR1 WNHNN and CDR2 SYGVQD come from the germline V gene (reference sequence). The CDR3 is 13 amino acids. The DNA of the CDR3 is TGCGCCAGCAGTGAGTCGGGGGGGAGAGAGCAGTACTTC. Translated, it gives CASSESGGREQYF.

This chain joins TRBV7-9 and TRBJ2-3, with D tentatively TRBD2 (5 bases). The CDR3 length is 16 residues. Germline V gives CDR1 SEHNR, CDR2 FQNEAQ (reference sequence). Trimming took 1 base from V and 1 from J, leaving 12 bases between them. Here the CDR3 DNA reads TGTGCCAGCAGCTTAGGGTTAGCGCGGGGCACAGATACGCAGTATTTT. It specifies CASSLGLARGTDTQYF.